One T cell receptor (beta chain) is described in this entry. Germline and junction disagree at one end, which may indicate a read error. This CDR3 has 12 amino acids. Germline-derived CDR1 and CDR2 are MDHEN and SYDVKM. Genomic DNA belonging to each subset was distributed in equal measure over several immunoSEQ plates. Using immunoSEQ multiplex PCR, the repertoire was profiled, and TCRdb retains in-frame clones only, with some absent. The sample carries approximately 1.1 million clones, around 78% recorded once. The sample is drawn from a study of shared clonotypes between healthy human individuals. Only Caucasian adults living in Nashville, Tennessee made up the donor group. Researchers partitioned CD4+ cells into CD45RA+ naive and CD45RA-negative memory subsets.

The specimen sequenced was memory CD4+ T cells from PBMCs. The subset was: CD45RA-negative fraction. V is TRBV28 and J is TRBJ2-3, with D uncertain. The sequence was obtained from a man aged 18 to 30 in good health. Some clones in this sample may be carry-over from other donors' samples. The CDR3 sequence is CASSIATDTQYF. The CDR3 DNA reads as TGTGCTAGCAGCATAGCCACAGATACGCAGTATTTT.